The 23 T cell receptor beta chains below come from one sample, sequenced in a study of cytomegalovirus exposure and HLA in healthy donors. Amplification used 60 Vbeta primers and 13 Jbeta primers. TCRdb's table, derived via immunoSEQ multiplex PCR, lists solely in-frame clones and lacks some. The sample lists about 160,000 clones; approximately 80% were seen once. The sample consisted of PBMCs. These receptors came from a male donor in good health and CMV-seronegative.

The chain couples TRBV6-5 to TRBJ2-3; 8 bases line up with TRBD2. Trimming at V came to 1 base and at J to 0 bases, leaving 3 bases not matched to a gene. The CDR3 has 16 residues. Looked up from germline, CDR1 is MNHEY and CDR2 is SVGAGI. In nucleotides, the CDR3 is TGTGCCAGCAGTTACTATGGGACTAGGAGCACAGATACGCAGTATTTT. Residues: CASSYYGTRSTDTQYF.

The CDR3: CASSPTGWADTQYF. In DNA form, the CDR3 reads TGCGCCAGCAGCCCAACAGGGTGGGCAGATACGCAGTATTTT. The chain has TRBV5-1 and TRBJ2-3; TRBD1 might be the D (6 bases). This CDR3 has 14 residues. Trimming removed 4 bases at V and 4 bases at J, with 13 bases between. The germline gives CDR1 SGHRS, CDR2 YFSETQ.

The J gene is TRBJ1-2, the V gene TRBV30; TRBD1 might be the D (6 bases). In germline, CDR1 is GTSNPN, CDR2 SVGIG (reference sequence). Trimming took 5 bases from V and 2 from J, leaving 21 bases between them. This CDR3 comprises 16 residues. The CDR3: CAWGPTGGERNYGYTF. In DNA, the CDR3 is TGTGCCTGGGGCCCAACGGGGGGCGAGAGGAACTATGGCTACACCTTC. The full variable domain, completed using reference TRBV30 and TRBJ1-2, is SQTIHQWPATLVQPVGSPLSLECTVEGTSNPNLYWYRQAAGRGLQLLFYSVGIGQISSEVPQNLSASRPQDRQFILSSKKLLLSDSGFYLCAWGPTGGERNYGYTFGSGTRLTVV.

The CDR3 loop is CSVEAPTGAAGTGELFF. The CDR3 DNA reads TGCAGCGTTGAAGCCCCTACAGGGGCGGCGGGCACCGGGGAGCTGTTTTTT. This chain joins TRBV29-1 and TRBJ2-2; 7 nucleotides line up with TRBD1. The length of the CDR3 is 17 residues. Germline lookup yields CDR1 SQVTM and CDR2 ANQGSEA. With 1 base clipped from V and 4 bases from J, the junction kept 12 bases outside the gene matches.

The CDR3 protein is CASSFPRGSIYEQYF. DNA for the CDR3: TGTGCCAGCAGCTTTCCGCGGGGTTCGATTTACGAGCAGTACTTC. J is TRBJ2-7 and V is TRBV11-2, with D perhaps TRBD2 (6 bases). This CDR3 spans 15 amino acids. The ends were cut back, 3 bases at V and 4 bases at J, with 16 bases in the middle. CDR1 SGHAT and CDR2 FQNNGV come from the germline V gene.

A few counts support this clone. The CDR3 protein is CASSHGGGNQPQHF. In DNA form, the CDR3 reads TGTGCCAGCAGTCACGGGGGGGGCAATCAGCCCCAGCATTTT. The rearrangement joins TRBV2 to TRBJ1-5, with D possibly matching TRBD1 (5 bases). Per the germline V gene, CDR1 is SNHLY and CDR2 is FYNNEI. The CDR3 spans 14 residues. Trimming left V 5 bases short and J 2 bases short, with 10 bases between.

This rearrangement joins TRBV7-9 to TRBJ2-3, with D perhaps TRBD1 (6 bases). The CDR3 totals 12 residues. The germline V and J ends were trimmed by 6 bases and 5 bases, with 9 bases remaining between them. Germline V lookup: CDR1 SEHNR, CDR2 FQNEAQ (reference sequence). CDR3 protein: CASRIRGDTQYF. The CDR3 nucleotides are TGTGCCAGCAGGATCAGGGGAGATACGCAGTATTTT.

The gene calls are TRBV6-5 and TRBJ2-5, with 7 bases aligning to TRBD1. The CDR3 totals 15 residues. Germline trimming cut 6 bases from V and 2 bases from J; bases unmatched to any gene: 9. Germline V gene sequence: CDR1 MNHEY, CDR2 SVGAGI. This chain's CDR3 is CASRRQGDRQETQYF. The CDR3 DNA sequence: TGTGCCAGCAGAAGGCAGGGGGACAGACAAGAGACCCAGTACTTC.

The chain uses TRBV4-2 and TRBJ2-1, with D tentatively TRBD1 (5 bases). V lost 0 bases and J lost 4, with 13 bases in between. CDR1 and CDR2 (germline): LGHNA, YNFKEQ. This CDR3 contains 16 residues. The CDR3 DNA follows: TGTGCCAGCAGCCAAGATGGGTCAGGGCCTTACAATGAGCAGTTCTTC. Its protein product is CASSQDGSGPYNEQFF.

The chain uses TRBV5-5 and TRBJ2-2, with 7 bases matching TRBD1. The CDR3 contains 14 residues. Unmatched junction bases numbered 8, after V lost 5 bases and J lost 7 bases. The germline V gene has CDR1 SGHKS and CDR2 YYEKEE (reference sequence). CDR3 bases: TGTGCCAGCAGGGACAGGACGACTTACGGGGAGCTGTTTTTT. This gives the protein CASRDRTTYGELFF.

The chain employs TRBV15 and TRBJ2-1; D is unresolved. The CDR3 spans 12 residues. Deletions cut 0 bases from V and 7 bases from J, with 4 bases between. CDR1 LNHNV and CDR2 YYDKDF come from the germline V gene (reference sequence). CDR3 amino acids: CATSRDRNEQFF. CDR3 nucleotide sequence: TGTGCCACCAGCAGAGATCGTAATGAGCAGTTCTTC.

The chain uses TRBV4-3 and TRBJ2-7; D may be TRBD1 (6 bases). This CDR3 spans 14 amino acids. Trimming stripped 1 base from V and 1 base from J, with 8 bases between. From germline, CDR1 is LGHNA and CDR2 YSLEER. CDR3 sequence (DNA): TGCGCCAGCAGCCAAGGGGGGCGTTCCTACGAGCAGTACTTC. Protein: CASSQGGRSYEQYF.

The chain employs TRBV9 and TRBJ2-1; 9 positions match TRBD2. CDR3 length: 16 residues. Germline V gives CDR1 SGDLS, CDR2 YYNGEE. With 0 bases clipped from V and 6 bases from J, the junction kept 7 bases outside the gene matches. The CDR3 reads CASSVVRAGGSNEQFF. The CDR3 region has the DNA TGTGCCAGCAGCGTAGTGCGAGCGGGGGGCTCCAATGAGCAGTTCTTC.

The chain carries TRBV7-2 and TRBJ2-3, with 9 bases that match TRBD2. This CDR3 contains 15 residues. Unmatched junction bases numbered 4, after V lost 2 bases and J lost 4 bases. Germline CDR1 reads SGHTA; CDR2 reads FQGNSA. The CDR3 DNA reads as TGTGCCAGCAGCTTATTAAGCGGGGGGCCAGATACGCAGTATTTT. It translates to CASSLLSGGPDTQYF.

CDR3 loop: CASSLEGTGGKWETQYF. The DNA of the CDR3 is TGTGCCAGCAGCTTGGAAGGGACAGGGGGAAAATGGGAGACCCAGTACTTC. This chain uses TRBV5-4 with TRBJ2-5; 11 nucleotides match TRBD1. Germline V lookup: CDR1 SGHNT, CDR2 YYREEE (reference sequence). J was trimmed by 5 bases and V by 0 bases; bases with no gene match: 9. The CDR3 has 17 residues. Filled out from reference TRBV5-4 and TRBJ2-5, the complete variable domain reads ETGVTQSPTHLIKTRGQQVTLRCSSQSGHNTVSWYQQALGQGPQFIFQYYREEENGRGNFPPRFSGLQFPNYSSELNVNALELDDSALYLCASSLEGTGGKWETQYFGPGTRLLVL.

The chain joins TRBV7-2 to TRBJ2-3; D ambiguous. The CDR3 length is 12 residues. From germline, CDR1 is SGHTA and CDR2 FQGNSA. V was shortened by 6 bases and J by 4 bases, with 8 bases between the two germline ends. This CDR3 reads CASSLEADTQYF. CDR3 coding DNA: TGTGCCAGCAGTCTAGAGGCAGATACGCAGTATTTT.

This sequence joins TRBV27 and TRBJ2-7; possible D gene TRBD2, 6 bases. The CDR3 totals 14 residues. V lost 4 bases and J lost 0, with 10 bases in between. Germline loops: CDR1 MNHEY, CDR2 SMNVEV (reference sequence). The CDR3 DNA reads as TGTGCCAGCAGTTCCGACGGGAGCTCCTACGAGCAGTACTTC. Its protein is CASSSDGSSYEQYF.

The J gene is TRBJ1-5, the V gene TRBV7-2; D uncertain. Germline V CDR1 and CDR2: SGHTA, FQGNSA. Trimming removed 5 bases at V and 2 bases at J, with 7 bases between. CDR3 length: 13 amino acids. Written as DNA, the CDR3 is TGTGCCAGCAGCCTCCGTGGCAATCAGCCCCAGCATTTT. Encoded protein: CASSLRGNQPQHF.

The CDR3 region has the DNA TGTGCCAGCAGCACCCGGACAGGGGACCACGAGCAGTACTTC. Its protein is CASSTRTGDHEQYF. V gene TRBV7-8 combines with J gene TRBJ2-7, with 9 bases lining up with TRBD1. Germline V CDR1 and CDR2: SGHVS, FQNEAQ. V lost 5 bases, J lost 5 bases, and 7 bases stayed unmatched. The CDR3 loop spans 14 amino acids. Variable domain in full (rest from reference TRBV7-8 and TRBJ2-7): GAGVSQSPRYKVAKRGQDVALRCDPISGHVSLFWYQQALGQGPEFLTYFQNEAQLDKSGLPSDRFFAERPEGSVSTLKIQRTQQEDSAVYLCASSTRTGDHEQYFGPGTRLTVT.

V usage is TRBV30 and J usage is TRBJ1-2; D gene uncertain. CDR1 and CDR2 from the germline V gene are GTSNPN and SVGIG (reference sequence). The CDR3 sequence is 10 residues long. V dropped 6 bases and J dropped 8 bases, with 10 bases sitting between them. CDR3 sequence reads: CACGSAGYTF. CDR3 nucleotide sequence: TGTGCCTGCGGGTCGGCCGGCTACACCTTC.

This clone appeared once. The chain combines TRBV29-1 with TRBJ2-7; TRBD1 matches at 10 bases. The CDR3 sequence is 14 residues long. Looked up from germline, CDR1 is SQVTM and CDR2 is ANQGSEA. With 1 base clipped from V and 2 bases from J, the junction kept 2 bases outside the gene matches. This CDR3 reads CSVEGQGAPYEQYF. The CDR3 nucleotides are TGCAGCGTTGAAGGACAGGGGGCGCCCTACGAGCAGTACTTC.

The genes are TRBV11-3 and TRBJ2-4; 7 bases fit TRBD1. The V segment lost 2 bases and the J segment 0 bases; nucleotides outside the gene matches: 10. The CDR3 is made up of 18 amino acids. From germline, CDR1 is SGHNT and CDR2 YENEEA. The CDR3 DNA sequence: TGTGCCAGCAGCTTAAGGCAGGGGGTCCCGCTAGCCAAAAACATTCAGTACTTC. It specifies CASSLRQGVPLAKNIQYF.

This chain connects TRBV15 to TRBJ2-7; a possible D gene is TRBD1 (6 bases). The CDR3 runs to 14 residues. CDR1 and CDR2 from the germline V gene are LNHNV and YYDKDF (reference sequence). Trimming left V 1 base short and J 5 bases short, with 12 bases between. The CDR3 region is CATSRVGAVHEQYF. DNA of the CDR3: TGTGCCACCAGCAGAGTGGGGGCGGTCCACGAGCAGTACTTC.